One T cell receptor beta chain is described in this entry. The data stem from a study of PD-L1 blockade in urothelial cancer. Whole-study context: Patients with male sex and bladder-origin urothelial cancer accounted for about 85% of the roughly 30 enrolled.

The CDR3 sequence is 14 residues long. The germline V gene encodes CDR1 WSHSY and CDR2 SAAADI. The V segment lost 8 bases and the J segment 4 bases; nucleotides outside the gene matches: 9. Measured with immunoSEQ multiplex PCR; TCRdb has only the in-frame clones, and not every one. The data contain about 110,000 clones, approximately 85% of them seen just once; the ten biggest clones take up approximately 2.4%. This chain uses TRBV10-2 with TRBJ1-2, with 8 bases that match TRBD1. The clonotype comes from a man in his forties or fifties with urothelial cancer. This material consisted of PBMCs, taken around atezolizumab (anti-PD-L1) treatment. The CDR3 nucleotides are TGCGCCAGCGCGCAACAGGGGGTCGGCTATGGCTACACCTTC. It yields the protein CASAQQGVGYGYTF.